This T cell receptor beta chain is drawn from a study of shared clonotypes between healthy human individuals. CDR1 MNHNY and CDR2 SVGAGI come from the germline V gene (reference sequence). This CDR3 contains 15 residues. V was trimmed by 2 bases and J by 0 bases, leaving 10 bases between them. Here immunoSEQ multiplex PCR was the method, and the copy in TCRdb shows in-frame clones only, minus some. The table lists over 850,000 clones, about 80% of them singletons. The J gene is TRBJ1-1, the V gene TRBV6-6, with D perhaps TRBD1 (5 bases). This clonotype originated in a man aged 18 to 35 in good health. Some clones in this sample may be carry-over from other donors' samples. The sample consisted of memory CD4+ T cells from PBMCs. Noted subset: CD45RA-negative fraction. The CDR3 DNA reads TGTGCCAGCAGTTACGGGGCAGGGTTGAACACTGAAGCTTTCTTT. Residues: CASSYGAGLNTEAFF.